This T cell receptor (beta chain) appears in the sequencing data of a study of vaccination effects on CD4 cells after COVID-19. A remark on this clone: The antigen remains undetermined.

In the ViraFEST assay, antigen-specific CD4+ clonotypes were identified by expansion after peptide-pool stimulation. CD4+ T cell isolation took place after 10 days of culture. PCR confirmed that the person was infected with SARS-CoV-2 between March and December 2020. Either the BNT162b2 or mRNA-1273 vaccine was given to participants in two doses. A half-volume exchange with IL-2 medium occurred on days 3 and 7. Assay: immunoSEQ multiplex PCR; the TCRdb copy retains only in-frame clones and omits some. The repertoire holds approximately 14,000 clones, more than 70% seen once, with roughly 25% in the top ten. CDR1 and CDR2 (germline): SGHTA, FQGNSA. The CDR3 loop spans 14 amino acids. The V segment lost 5 bases and the J segment 2 bases; nucleotides outside the gene matches: 3.

The sequencing here drew on CD4+ T cells from PBMCs cultured with HCoV-NL63 spike peptides, taken after COVID-19 vaccination. V is TRBV7-2 and J is TRBJ2-3; TRBD2 aligns across 8 bases. The source is a human donor who had a prior SARS-CoV-2 infection. CDR3 nucleotide sequence: TGTGCCAGCAGCCCCGGGAGGGCCACAGATACGCAGTATTTT. This codes for CASSPGRATDTQYF.